This record covers a single TCR beta chain. The data were produced by immunoSEQ multiplex PCR, yet TCRdb's version contains in-frame clones alone and is incomplete. The sample consists of some 270,000 clones, about nine tenths of them appearing once. This sample is part of a study of blood T cell repertoires in COVID-19. J lost 4 bases, V lost 4 bases, and 16 bases had no gene match. Per germline, CDR1 SGHRS and CDR2 YFSETQ. The CDR3 has 17 amino acids. Sequencing was carried out using peripheral blood. The chain is built from TRBV5-1 and TRBJ1-2; 7 positions match TRBD1. The origin of this receptor is a man over 45 with acute or convalescent COVID-19. CDR3 DNA sequence: TGCGCCAGCAGCCTCTACTCCGGGACAGACAATACCTATGGCTACACCTTC. This encodes CASSLYSGTDNTYGYTF.